Below, one T cell receptor beta chain is given with its context. As yet, its antigen is unknown. The source of the sample is a study of T-cell memory formation after mild COVID-19. General study findings and limits: Memory sampled before infection contained some responding clones, suggesting cross-reactive memory joined. Clones that got smaller from day 15 to 85 had even CD4/CD8, while clones growing later tipped toward CD4+.

This CDR3 is built from 15 residues. The germline V gene has CDR1 DFQATT and CDR2 SNEGSKA (reference sequence). V dropped 3 bases and J dropped 3 bases, with 16 bases sitting between them. A single record per CDR3 protein comes from TCRdb applying MiXCR to the 5' RACE reads. The table includes a few hundred thousand distinct CDR3 sequences, 9.4% detected once. V usage is TRBV20-1 and J usage is TRBJ2-3, with a weak D call TRBD1 (6 bases). The clonotype comes from a young man who had mild COVID-19 (a few samples of this study predate the infection). Cell type and time point are not known. What was sequenced was PBMCs or a T cell subset sorted from them (not recorded which). The chain's CDR3 is CSARAAGGRTDTQYF. The CDR3 DNA sequence: TGCAGTGCTAGGGCTGCTGGGGGCCGGACAGATACGCAGTATTTT.